These T cell receptor beta chains were read from a single sample in a study of T cell responses to AZD1222 COVID-19 vaccine. Libraries were prepared by immunoSEQ multiplex PCR; TCRdb keeps only in-frame clonotypes and omits some of them. This table has over 45,000 clones, around 89% appearing once. The material was peripheral blood, obtained on day 0 of AZD1222 vaccination. The source of these receptors is an adult in good health. CDR3s include the opening cysteine and the closing phenylalanine or tryptophan.

J gene: TRBJ2-3
V gene: TRBV6-2/TRBV6-3
CDR3 protein: CASSYSRAGGADTQYF

J gene: TRBJ1-5
V gene: TRBV5-1
CDR3 protein: CASSLEGDRPQHF

J gene: TRBJ2-2
V gene: TRBV18
CDR3 protein: CASSLNRGQPNTGELFF

J gene: TRBJ1-5
V gene: TRBV19
CDR3 protein: CASSDNYRGRSNQPQHF

J gene: TRBJ1-4
V gene: TRBV7-2
CDR3 protein: CASSLGQGEKLFF

J gene: TRBJ2-7
V gene: TRBV28
CDR3 protein: CASSLHPIIVPSTIYEQYF

J gene: TRBJ1-1
V gene: TRBV19
CDR3 protein: CASTPEKRTEAFF

J gene: TRBJ2-1
V gene: TRBV18
CDR3 protein: CASSPTSGRMGEQFF

J gene: TRBJ1-2
V gene: TRBV2
CDR3 protein: CASMGQGSIAGGYTF

J gene: TRBJ2-1
V gene: TRBV2
CDR3 protein: CASSETSGNYNEQFF

J gene: TRBJ1-1
V gene: TRBV24-1
CDR3 protein: CATSDSRGGRTEAFF

J gene: TRBJ1-1
V gene: TRBV6-6
CDR3 protein: CASRSTGVDTEAFF

J gene: TRBJ1-2
V gene: TRBV27
CDR3 protein: CASSRVASGYGYTF

J gene: TRBJ2-7
V gene: TRBV9
CDR3 protein: CASSANEFPGYEQYF

J gene: TRBJ2-7
V gene: TRBV9
CDR3 protein: CASSAQDLSEQYF

J gene: TRBJ1-1
V gene: TRBV7-8
CDR3 protein: CASSLIENTEAFF

J gene: TRBJ2-1
V gene: TRBV5-4
CDR3 protein: CASSLKPSGRASNEQFF

J gene: TRBJ2-5
V gene: TRBV5-5
CDR3 protein: CASSLTSGQETQYF

J gene: TRBJ2-7
V gene: TRBV5-1
CDR3 protein: CASSPTGASAYEQYF

J gene: TRBJ1-5
V gene: TRBV27
CDR3 protein: CASSLFSGASYSNQPQHF

J gene: TRBJ1-2
V gene: TRBV19
CDR3 protein: CASNTGAANYGYTF

J gene: TRBJ1-1
V gene: TRBV7-2
CDR3 protein: CASSLVLGVGAEAFF

J gene: TRBJ1-1
V gene: TRBV5-1
CDR3 protein: CASTGESTEAFF

J gene: TRBJ1-2
V gene: TRBV3-1/TRBV3-2
CDR3 protein: CASSPPDRDYGYTF

J gene: TRBJ1-2
V gene: TRBV10-3
CDR3 protein: CATSSQGNYGYTF

J gene: TRBJ2-1
V gene: TRBV19
CDR3 protein: CASSLAGMSSYNEQFF

J gene: TRBJ2-1
V gene: TRBV3-1/TRBV3-2
CDR3 protein: CASSPTSGSANEQFF

J gene: TRBJ1-6
V gene: TRBV14
CDR3 protein: CASSQVGRRDSPLHF

J gene: TRBJ2-1
V gene: TRBV28
CDR3 protein: CASSLTANNEQFF

J gene: TRBJ2-2
V gene: TRBV12-3/TRBV12-4
CDR3 protein: CASSWSTGELFF

J gene: TRBJ1-1
V gene: TRBV11-3
CDR3 protein: CASSFGGLNTEAFF